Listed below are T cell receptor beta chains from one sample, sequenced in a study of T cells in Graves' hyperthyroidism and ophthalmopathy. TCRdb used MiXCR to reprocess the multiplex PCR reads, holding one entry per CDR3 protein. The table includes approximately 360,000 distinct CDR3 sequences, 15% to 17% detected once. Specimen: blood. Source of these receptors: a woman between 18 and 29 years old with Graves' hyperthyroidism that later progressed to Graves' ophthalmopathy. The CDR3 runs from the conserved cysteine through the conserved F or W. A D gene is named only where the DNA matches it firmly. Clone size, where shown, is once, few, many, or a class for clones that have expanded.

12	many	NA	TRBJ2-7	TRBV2	TGTGCCAGCAGCCCCAAGGCCTACGAGCAGTACTTC	CASSPKAYEQYF
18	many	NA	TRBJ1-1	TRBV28	TGTGCCAGCAGTTTATTGGCCCACAGGTTCCTCGAGTACACTGAAGCTTTCTTT	CASSLLAHRFLEYTEAFF
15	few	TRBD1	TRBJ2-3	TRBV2	TGTGCCAGCACCACGGGGGACAGGCGGACAGATACGCAGTATTTT	CASTTGDRRTDTQYF
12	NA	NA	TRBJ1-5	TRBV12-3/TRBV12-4	TGTGCCAGCAGTTTCAATAATCAGCCCCAGCATTTT	CASSFNNQPQHF
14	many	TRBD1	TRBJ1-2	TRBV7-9	TGTGCCAGCAGCCCTTCCGGGACAGGGGGTGGCTACACCTTC	CASSPSGTGGGYTF
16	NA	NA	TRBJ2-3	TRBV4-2	TGTGCCAGCAGCCAAGCAGAGGGCCCCGACACAGATACGCAGTATTTT	CASSQAEGPDTDTQYF
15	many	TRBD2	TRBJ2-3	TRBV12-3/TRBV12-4	TGTGCCAGCAGTCTGAGGGGAGGGAATGCAGATACGCAGTATTTT	CASSLRGGNADTQYF
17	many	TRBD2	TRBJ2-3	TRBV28	TGTGCCAGCAGTTTATGGTCTAGCGGTCGGCGGAGTGATACGCAGTATTTT	CASSLWSSGRRSDTQYF
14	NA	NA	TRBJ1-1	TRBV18	TGTGCCAGCTCACCTTGGGGAAGGGACACTGAAGCTTTCTTT	CASSPWGRDTEAFF
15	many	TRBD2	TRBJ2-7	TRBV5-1	TGCGCCAGCAGCTTTCGGACTAGCGGGACTTCTGAGCAGTACTTC	CASSFRTSGTSEQYF
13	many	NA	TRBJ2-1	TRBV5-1	TGCGCCAGCAGCTTGGCCGGGAGTCATGAGCAGTTCTTC	CASSLAGSHEQFF
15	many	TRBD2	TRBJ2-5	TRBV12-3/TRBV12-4	TGTGCCAGCGGCGGACTAGCGGGAGCGAGAGAGACCCAGTACTTC	CASGGLAGARETQYF
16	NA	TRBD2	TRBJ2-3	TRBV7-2	TGTGCCAGCAGCCCAGGGACTAGCCTTAGCACAGATACGCAGTATTTT	CASSPGTSLSTDTQYF
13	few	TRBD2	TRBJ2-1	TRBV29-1	TGCAGCTTAAGCGGGAGCTCCTACAATGAGCAGTTCTTC	CSLSGSSYNEQFF
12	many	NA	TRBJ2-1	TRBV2	TGTGCCAGCAGTGAGAGGGCTAATGAGCAGTTCTTC	CASSERANEQFF
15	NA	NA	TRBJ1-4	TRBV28	TGTGCCAGCAGTTTTCGAGGGAAACTTAATGAAAAACTGTTTTTT	CASSFRGKLNEKLFF